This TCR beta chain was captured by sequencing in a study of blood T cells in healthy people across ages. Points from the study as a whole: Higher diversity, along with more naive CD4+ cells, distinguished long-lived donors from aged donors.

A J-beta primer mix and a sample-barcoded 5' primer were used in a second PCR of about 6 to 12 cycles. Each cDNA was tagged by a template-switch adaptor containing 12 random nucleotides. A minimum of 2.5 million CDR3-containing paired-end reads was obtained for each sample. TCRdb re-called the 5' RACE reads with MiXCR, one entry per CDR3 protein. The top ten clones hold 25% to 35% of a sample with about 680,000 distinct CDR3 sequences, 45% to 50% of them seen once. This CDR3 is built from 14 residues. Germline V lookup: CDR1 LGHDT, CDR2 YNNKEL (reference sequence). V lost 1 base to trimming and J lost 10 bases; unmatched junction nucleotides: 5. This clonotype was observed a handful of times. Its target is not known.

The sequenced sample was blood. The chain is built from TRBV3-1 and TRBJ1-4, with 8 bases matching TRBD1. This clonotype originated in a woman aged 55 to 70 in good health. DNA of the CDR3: TGTGCCAGCAGCCAAGGACAGGGGTACCGAAAACTGTTTTTT. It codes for CASSQGQGYRKLFF.